The rows below give T cell receptor beta chains drawn from one sample of a study of blood T cell repertoires in COVID-19. Sequencing was performed with immunoSEQ multiplex PCR; in TCRdb, only in-frame clones are kept and a portion is missing. The table shows under 300,000 clones, with roughly 88% occurring only once. The sequenced sample consisted of PBMCs or T cells enriched from blood (not recorded which). Receptor source: a woman aged 35 to 49 with acute COVID-19. The CDR3 runs from the conserved cysteine through the conserved F or W. Fields, in order: V gene, D gene, clone size, J gene, CDR3 protein, CDR3 DNA. A D gene is named only where the DNA matches it firmly. The size field is filled for only some rows; it gives once, few, many or a size class.

v_gene: TRBV15; d_gene: TRBD1; abundance: NA; j_gene: TRBJ1-2; CDR3aa: CATSRGGQAAGYTF; CDR3nt: TGTGCCACCAGCAGAGGTGGACAGGCTGCCGGCTACACCTTC
v_gene: TRBV6-2/TRBV6-3; d_gene: NA; abundance: NA; j_gene: TRBJ1-4; CDR3aa: CASSSLGLANEKLFF; CDR3nt: TGTGCCAGCAGTTCGCTGGGGCTCGCTAATGAAAAACTGTTTTTT
v_gene: TRBV7-8; d_gene: TRBD1; abundance: NA; j_gene: TRBJ2-2; CDR3aa: CASSTRQGGAGELFF; CDR3nt: TGTGCCAGCAGCACAAGACAGGGGGGCGCCGGGGAGCTGTTTTTT
v_gene: TRBV7-9; d_gene: TRBD2; abundance: NA; j_gene: TRBJ2-1; CDR3aa: CASSLSLAGGHEQFF; CDR3nt: TGTGCCAGCAGCTTAAGCCTAGCGGGGGGGCATGAGCAGTTCTTC
v_gene: TRBV7-2; d_gene: TRBD2; abundance: NA; j_gene: TRBJ2-7; CDR3aa: CASSLTSSYEQYF; CDR3nt: TGTGCCAGCAGCCTGACTAGCAGCTACGAGCAGTACTTC
v_gene: TRBV7-3; d_gene: NA; abundance: NA; j_gene: TRBJ1-1; CDR3aa: CASSLIEGAEAFF; CDR3nt: TGTGCCAGCAGCTTAATCGAAGGGGCTGAAGCTTTCTTT
v_gene: TRBV6-1; d_gene: TRBD2; abundance: NA; j_gene: TRBJ2-1; CDR3aa: CASSAPGTSVVNEQFF; CDR3nt: TGTGCCAGCAGTGCCCCCGGGACTAGCGTGGTCAATGAGCAGTTCTTC
v_gene: TRBV18; d_gene: TRBD2; abundance: NA; j_gene: TRBJ2-5; CDR3aa: CASSPPGGGQETQYF; CDR3nt: TGTGCCAGCTCACCCCCTGGGGGGGGCCAAGAGACCCAGTACTTC
v_gene: TRBV5-1; d_gene: TRBD1; abundance: NA; j_gene: TRBJ2-7; CDR3aa: CASSPYRGKVNEQYF; CDR3nt: TGCGCCAGCAGCCCGTACAGGGGGAAGGTTAACGAGCAGTACTTC
v_gene: TRBV30; d_gene: NA; abundance: NA; j_gene: TRBJ1-2; CDR3aa: CAWSFSLNGYTF; CDR3nt: TGTGCCTGGAGTTTTTCGCTAAATGGCTACACCTTC
v_gene: TRBV3-1/TRBV3-2; d_gene: NA; abundance: NA; j_gene: TRBJ1-4; CDR3aa: CASSQGVRVEKLFF; CDR3nt: TGTGCCAGCAGCCAAGGCGTCAGGGTCGAAAAACTGTTTTTT
v_gene: TRBV5-5; d_gene: TRBD1; abundance: few; j_gene: TRBJ1-6; CDR3aa: CASSPPGTVNSPLHF; CDR3nt: TGTGCCAGCAGCCCCCCCGGGACAGTGAATTCACCCCTCCACTTT
v_gene: TRBV11-3; d_gene: NA; abundance: NA; j_gene: TRBJ2-1; CDR3aa: CASSQGGEQFF; CDR3nt: TGTGCCAGCAGCCAAGGGGGTGAGCAGTTCTTC
v_gene: TRBV4-1; d_gene: TRBD1; abundance: NA; j_gene: TRBJ1-6; CDR3aa: CASNTIRDRGSPLHF; CDR3nt: TGCGCCAGCAACACCATCCGGGACAGGGGTTCACCCCTCCACTTT
v_gene: TRBV11-2; d_gene: NA; abundance: NA; j_gene: TRBJ1-1; CDR3aa: CASSSGQMNTEAFF; CDR3nt: TGTGCCAGCAGTTCGGGACAAATGAACACTGAAGCTTTCTTT
v_gene: TRBV5-8; d_gene: NA; abundance: NA; j_gene: TRBJ1-2; CDR3aa: CASSYHGVGYGYTF; CDR3nt: TGTGCCAGCAGTTACCACGGGGTAGGCTATGGCTACACCTTC
v_gene: TRBV3-1/TRBV3-2; d_gene: TRBD1; abundance: NA; j_gene: TRBJ2-5; CDR3aa: CASSQRGPSETQYF; CDR3nt: TGTGCCAGCAGCCAAAGGGGGCCTTCGGAGACCCAGTACTTC
v_gene: TRBV29-1; d_gene: TRBD1; abundance: NA; j_gene: TRBJ2-5; CDR3aa: CSVDPDRRETQYF; CDR3nt: TGCAGCGTTGACCCGGACAGGCGAGAGACCCAGTACTTC
v_gene: TRBV4-2; d_gene: NA; abundance: NA; j_gene: TRBJ2-3; CDR3aa: CASSQVSTESTDTQYF; CDR3nt: TGTGCCAGCAGCCAAGTGAGTACGGAGAGCACAGATACGCAGTATTTT
v_gene: TRBV19; d_gene: NA; abundance: NA; j_gene: TRBJ1-5; CDR3aa: CASSMGGQPQHF; CDR3nt: TGTGCCAGTAGTATGGGGGGTCAGCCCCAGCATTTT
v_gene: TRBV18; d_gene: NA; abundance: NA; j_gene: TRBJ1-3; CDR3aa: CASSPTVAGNTIYF; CDR3nt: TGTGCCAGCTCACCGACAGTGGCTGGAAACACCATATATTTT
v_gene: TRBV3-1/TRBV3-2; d_gene: NA; abundance: NA; j_gene: TRBJ1-3; CDR3aa: CASSQLYQGRFSGNTIYF; CDR3nt: TGTGCCAGCAGCCAATTGTATCAGGGTCGCTTCTCTGGAAACACCATATATTTT